What follows are 5 T cell receptor beta chains derived from one specimen sequenced in a study of blood T cell repertoires in COVID-19. Sequenced by immunoSEQ multiplex PCR; TCRdb stores in-frame clones only, minus some. Seen here are hundreds of thousands of clones, approximately 81% observed once, and the top ten hold nearly 20%. Specimen: peripheral blood. These receptors originate from a man younger than 40 with active or convalescent COVID-19.

The chain has TRBV7-8 and TRBJ2-1; 7 bases are shared with TRBD2. The CDR3 runs 13 residues. V lost 6 bases and J lost 6; bases outside the gene matches: 5. The germline CDR1 and CDR2 sequences are SGHVS and FQNEAQ. The CDR3 is CASSRGVGNEQFF. DNA of the CDR3: TGTGCCAGCAGTCGGGGGGTTGGCAATGAGCAGTTCTTC.

The rearrangement uses TRBV18 and TRBJ2-1; D is undetermined. The CDR3 consists of 15 residues. The germline V gene encodes CDR1 KGHSH and CDR2 LQKENI. V lost 0 bases, J lost 5 bases, and 11 bases lay in between. The CDR3: CASSPPTLANNEQFF. CDR3 nucleotides: TGTGCCAGCTCACCACCGACACTCGCCAACAATGAGCAGTTCTTC.

The chain couples TRBV5-1 to TRBJ2-7; 9 bases are shared with TRBD1. Germline V gene data show CDR1 as SGHRS and CDR2 as YFSETQ. Germline trimming cut 1 base from V and 1 base from J; bases unmatched to any gene: 9. CDR3 length: 17 amino acids. The CDR3 protein is CASSLFLQDRGSYEQYF. For the CDR3, the DNA is TGCGCCAGCAGCTTGTTTCTCCAGGACAGGGGATCCTACGAGCAGTACTTC.

The chain carries TRBV5-1 and TRBJ1-4; 7 nucleotides agree with TRBD1. Germline lookup yields CDR1 SGHRS and CDR2 YFSETQ. The junction had 13 bases not matched to a gene; V was cut back by 0 bases and J by 2 bases. The CDR3 is 19 residues long. CDR3 loop: CASSLAFLGGLATNEKLFF. The CDR3 DNA reads TGCGCCAGCAGCTTGGCTTTCCTAGGGGGCTTGGCGACTAATGAAAAACTGTTTTTT. The entire variable domain, with the rest obtained from reference TRBV5-1 and TRBJ1-4, is as follows: KAGVTQTPRYLIKTRGQQVTLSCSPISGHRSVSWYQQTPGQGLQFLFEYFSETQRNKGNFPGRFSGRQFSNSRSEMNVSTLELGDSALYLCASSLAFLGGLATNEKLFFGSGTQLSVL.

This clone was observed at least ten times. The V and J genes are TRBV30 and TRBJ2-1, with D perhaps TRBD2 (6 bases). V shed 5 bases and J shed 4 bases, with 12 bases lying between them. CDR1 GTSNPN and CDR2 SVGIG come from the germline V gene (reference sequence). The CDR3 covers 13 residues. This CDR3 is CAWASARYNEQFF. The DNA of the CDR3 is TGTGCCTGGGCTAGCGCCAGATACAATGAGCAGTTCTTC.